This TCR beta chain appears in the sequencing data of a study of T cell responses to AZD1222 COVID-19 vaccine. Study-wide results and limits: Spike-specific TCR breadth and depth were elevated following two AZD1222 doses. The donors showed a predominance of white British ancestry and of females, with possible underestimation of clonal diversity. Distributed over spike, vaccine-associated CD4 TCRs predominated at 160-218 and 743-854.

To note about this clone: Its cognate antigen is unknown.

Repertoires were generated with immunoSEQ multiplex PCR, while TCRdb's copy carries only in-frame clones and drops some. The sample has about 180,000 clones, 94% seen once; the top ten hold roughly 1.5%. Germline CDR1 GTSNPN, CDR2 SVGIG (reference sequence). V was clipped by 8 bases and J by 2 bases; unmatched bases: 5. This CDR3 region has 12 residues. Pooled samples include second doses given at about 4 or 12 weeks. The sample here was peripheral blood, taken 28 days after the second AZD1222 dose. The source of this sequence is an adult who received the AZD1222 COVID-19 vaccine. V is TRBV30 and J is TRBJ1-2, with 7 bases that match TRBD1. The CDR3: CAASRGNYGYTF. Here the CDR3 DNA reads TGTGCCGCGTCCAGGGGGAACTATGGCTACACCTTC.